The subject of this entry is one T cell receptor (beta chain). Between the trimmed V and J ends, which lost 6 bases and 3 bases, there was a span of 11 bases. The CDR3 has 13 amino acids. Germline CDR1 reads LNHDA; CDR2 reads SQIVND (reference sequence). This entry comes from a study of blood T cell repertoires in COVID-19. Study in general: Specimens from acute and convalescent COVID-19 originated in the United States, Italy and Spain.

Seattle participants joined during active infection and were tracked over time. Measured with immunoSEQ multiplex PCR; TCRdb has only the in-frame clones, and not every one. The repertoire holds about 200,000 clones, with around 85% as singletons. The V gene is TRBV19, the J gene TRBJ1-2, with D possibly being TRBD1 (5 bases). The sequenced sample was peripheral blood. This sequence originates from a man between 60 and 70 years old with COVID-19, enrolled during active disease. CDR3 coding DNA: TGTGCCAGTAGCCAGGGAGGGGACTATGGCTACACCTTC. This encodes CASSQGGDYGYTF. Combining the CDR3 with reference TRBV19 and TRBJ1-2 gives the whole variable domain DGGITQSPKYLFRKEGQNVTLSCEQNLNHDAMYWYRQDPGQGLRLIYYSQIVNDFQKGDIAEGYSVSREKKESFPLTVTSAQKNPTAFYLCASSQGGDYGYTFGSGTRLTVV.